This passage covers 30 T cell receptor beta chains from one sample sequenced in a study of blood T cell repertoires in COVID-19. This table comes from immunoSEQ multiplex PCR, and its TCRdb copy is limited to in-frame clones, with some not included. The sample lists approximately 250,000 clones; approximately 89% were seen once. Sequencing was carried out using PBMCs or T cells enriched from blood (not recorded which). All receptors derive from a middle-aged woman who had been exposed to COVID-19.

Only one count was recorded for this clone. The chain employs TRBV25-1 and TRBJ2-3; weak D call: TRBD1 (5 bases). CDR3 length: 13 amino acids. The V and J ends lost 11 bases and 3 bases respectively, with 15 bases between them. Germline V gene data show CDR1 as MGHDK and CDR2 as SYGVNS. The DNA for the CDR3 is TGTGCCGTCCACAGGAGTGGGACAGATACGCAGTATTTT. Translation: CAVHRSGTDTQYF.

The V and J genes are TRBV14 and TRBJ2-3, with TRBD2 identical over 7 bases. V shed 1 base and J 2 bases; nucleotides not matched to a gene: 9. Germline V CDR1 and CDR2: SGHDN, FVKESK. The CDR3 runs 17 residues. The CDR3 loop is CASSQGYGGVSTDTQYF. In nucleotides, the CDR3 is TGTGCCAGCAGCCAAGGGTATGGGGGGGTCTCCACAGATACGCAGTATTTT.

The rearrangement links TRBV28 to TRBJ2-7, with a tentative D call TRBD1 (6 bases). V gave up 6 bases and J gave up 6 bases, with 12 bases separating them. Looked up from germline, CDR1 is MDHEN and CDR2 is SYDVKM. The CDR3 sequence is 12 residues long. DNA of the CDR3: TGTGCCAGCAGCATCGGACAGTCCGAGCAGTACTTC. It encodes CASSIGQSEQYF.

The J gene is TRBJ1-2, the V gene TRBV5-4; D ambiguous. Germline-derived CDR1 and CDR2 are SGHNT and YYREEE (reference sequence). Trimming removed 2 bases from V and 8 bases from J, with 13 bases in between. The CDR3 is 13 residues long. The CDR3 here is CASSFGELNGYTF. The DNA for the CDR3 is TGTGCCAGCAGCTTCGGGGAGCTCAACGGCTACACCTTC.

The chain uses TRBV3-1 (or the pseudogene TRBV3-2) and TRBJ1-3, with TRBD1 matching over 9 bases. Per germline, CDR1 LGHDT and CDR2 YNNKEL (reference sequence). This CDR3 has 16 residues. With 2 bases clipped from V and 3 bases from J, the junction kept 5 bases outside the gene matches. In DNA, the CDR3 is TGTGCCAGCAGCCAAAGGACAGGGGAAAATGGAAACACCATATATTTT. Its protein is CASSQRTGENGNTIYF.

This clone appeared a single time. The V and J genes are TRBV19 and TRBJ2-3; a weak D match, TRBD1 (5 bases). Germline assignment: CDR1 LNHDA and CDR2 SQIVND (reference sequence). This CDR3 spans 15 amino acids. V shed 5 bases and J shed 2 bases, with 14 bases lying between them. This chain's CDR3 is CASSAGRPSTDTQYF. CDR3 coding DNA: TGTGCCAGTAGTGCAGGGCGGCCTTCCACAGATACGCAGTATTTT.

The gene calls are TRBV6-2 or TRBV6-3 and TRBJ2-3, with TRBD2 identical over 7 bases. This CDR3 spans 16 amino acids. With 6 bases clipped from V and 2 bases from J, the junction kept 11 bases outside the gene matches. Per germline, CDR1 MNHEY and CDR2 SVGEGT. In DNA form, the CDR3 reads TGTGCCAGCAGCCCACAACGGCGGGGGACCACAGATACGCAGTATTTT. Translated, it gives CASSPQRRGTTDTQYF.

V gene TRBV6-8 combines with J gene TRBJ1-2; D remains ambiguous. V was cut by 5 bases and J by 3 bases, with 13 bases left in between. CDR3 length equals 14 residues. Germline-derived CDR1 and CDR2 are MNHGY and SAAAGT. Here the CDR3 reads CASSPRRTDYGYTF. The CDR3 nucleotides are TGTGCCAGCAGTCCCCGGCGCACAGACTATGGCTACACCTTC.

The chain uses TRBV21-1 and TRBJ2-7; TRBD1, the table's D call, was not compared with the DNA. TRBV21-1 constitutes a pseudogene. The CDR3 sequence is 19 residues long. The chain's CDR3 is CASTSGGTGEGGGSYEQYV. CDR3 bases: TGTGCCAGCACCTCCGGGGGGACAGGGGAAGGTGGGGGCTCCTACGAGCAGTACGTC.

The CDR3 spells CASSLTLAGEETQYF. The CDR3, as DNA: TGTGCCAGCAGCTTAACCCTAGCGGGAGAGGAGACCCAGTACTTC. The chain employs TRBV7-8 and TRBJ2-5; 10 bases fit TRBD2. This CDR3 has 15 residues. CDR1 is SGHVS, CDR2 FQNEAQ, per germline. After removal of 2 bases from V and 5 bases from J, the junction contained 5 bases not matched to a gene.

The J gene is TRBJ1-2, the V gene TRBV6-5; TRBD1 might be the D (5 bases). This CDR3 is 14 amino acids long. The V end was cut by 2 bases, the J end by 4 bases, with 11 bases between. Germline-derived CDR1 and CDR2 are MNHEY and SVGAGI. In nucleotides, the CDR3 is TGTGCCAGCAGTTACCTGGGGGGTTCCTATGGCTACACCTTC. Translated, it gives CASSYLGGSYGYTF.

The V and J genes are TRBV7-2 and TRBJ1-2; 7 bases line up with TRBD1. V lost 5 bases, J lost 0 bases, and 9 bases stayed unmatched. The CDR3 totals 16 residues. The germline gives CDR1 SGHTA, CDR2 FQGNSA. In DNA, the CDR3 is TGTGCCAGCAGCGCGGGCGGACAGGCGTCTAACTATGGCTACACCTTC. It specifies CASSAGGQASNYGYTF.

This chain links TRBV2 with TRBJ2-2; weak D call: TRBD2 (6 bases). Looked up from germline, CDR1 is SNHLY and CDR2 is FYNNEI. The CDR3 totals 17 residues. Trimming cost V 0 bases and J 5 bases, with 16 bases left between them. CDR3 DNA sequence: TGTGCCAGCAGTGAAGCACCGGGACTCCTTGGGACCGGGGAGCTGTTTTTT. Protein: CASSEAPGLLGTGELFF.

V usage is TRBV30 and J usage is TRBJ1-2; D not resolved. The germline V gene encodes CDR1 GTSNPN and CDR2 SVGIG (reference sequence). The CDR3 covers 12 residues. V gave up 2 bases and J gave up 6 bases, with 10 bases separating them. CDR3 nucleotide sequence: TGTGCCTGGAGTAGAGTAAAAGATGGCTACACCTTC. Amino acid sequence: CAWSRVKDGYTF.

V gene TRBV7-9 combines with J gene TRBJ2-7; 7 nucleotides align to TRBD1. CDR1 and CDR2 (germline): SEHNR, FQNEAQ (reference sequence). The V and J ends lost 5 bases and 3 bases, in that order; junction bases with no gene match: 10. CDR3 length: 15 amino acids. CDR3 in amino acids: CASSPRQGPYYEQYF. CDR3 nucleotide sequence: TGTGCCAGCAGCCCCCGACAGGGCCCCTACTACGAGCAGTACTTC.

The table lists this clone with a few counts. The chain joins TRBV27 to TRBJ1-6; 8 nucleotides line up with TRBD1. This CDR3 is 15 amino acids long. Germline-derived CDR1 and CDR2 are MNHEY and SMNVEV (reference sequence). V was clipped by 7 bases and J by 9 bases; unmatched bases: 11. Here the CDR3 DNA reads TGTGCCAGCATGGGACCGCGGACAGGGAGTTCACCCCTCCACTTT. It specifies CASMGPRTGSSPLHF.

V is TRBV28 and J is TRBJ1-3, with D perhaps TRBD1 (5 bases). The CDR3 is 16 residues long. Per germline, CDR1 MDHEN and CDR2 SYDVKM. The V end lost 5 bases, the J end lost 0 bases, and 14 bases lay between the germline ends. CDR3 loop: CASSPQTDRSGNTIYF. CDR3 nucleotide sequence: TGTGCCAGCAGTCCCCAGACAGACCGCTCTGGAAACACCATATATTTT.

The chain carries TRBV6-5 and TRBJ1-4; D remains ambiguous. V lost 0 bases, J lost 10 bases, and 12 bases lay in between. The germline CDR1 and CDR2 sequences are MNHEY and SVGAGI. The CDR3 runs to 14 residues. DNA of the CDR3: TGTGCCAGCAGTTACTCGAGGACGGGGTCAAAACTGTTTTTT. Translation: CASSYSRTGSKLFF.

The chain is built from TRBV4-1 and TRBJ1-3, with 7 bases matching TRBD1. V shed 6 bases, J shed 3 bases, and the junction held 8 bases outside the gene matches. The length of the CDR3 is 15 residues. Germline values: CDR1 MGHRA, CDR2 YSYEKL. CDR3 amino acids: CASRPRQGNGNTIYF. The CDR3 DNA follows: TGCGCCAGCAGACCCAGACAGGGTAATGGAAACACCATATATTTT.

V and J are TRBV3-1 (or the pseudogene TRBV3-2) and TRBJ2-5; 11 bases fit TRBD2. CDR3 length equals 15 residues. Trimming cost V 4 bases and J 5 bases; bases outside gene matches: 6. Germline V gene data show CDR1 as LGHDT and CDR2 as YNNKEL (reference sequence). As DNA, the CDR3 is TGTGCCAGCAGCCTCGGACTAGCGGGCGGGGAGACCCAGTACTTC. Translating gives CASSLGLAGGETQYF.

This clone was observed a few times. The chain recombines TRBV5-1 with TRBJ1-2; 7 bases match TRBD1. CDR1 and CDR2 (germline): SGHRS, YFSETQ. The CDR3 contains 16 residues. J lost 8 bases, V lost 3 bases, and 16 bases had no gene match. The CDR3 DNA reads TGCGCCAGCAGCTCCTCCACTAGACAGGGCGGTAACGGCTACACCTTC. Translated: CASSSSTRQGGNGYTF. Filled out from reference TRBV5-1 and TRBJ1-2, the complete variable domain reads KAGVTQTPRYLIKTRGQQVTLSCSPISGHRSVSWYQQTPGQGLQFLFEYFSETQRNKGNFPGRFSGRQFSNSRSEMNVSTLELGDSALYLCASSSSTRQGGNGYTFGSGTRLTVV.

The DNA for the CDR3 is TGCGCCAGCAGCCAATCACCCGGTATCCGGGCTTTCTTT. This sequence encodes CASSQSPGIRAFF. This chain connects TRBV4-3 to TRBJ1-1; D call uncertain. Germline CDR1 reads LGHNA; CDR2 reads YSLEER. CDR3 size: 13 residues. V dropped 2 bases and J dropped 11 bases, with 15 bases sitting between them.

This clone was seen a handful of times. CDR3 loop: CATRADRVRNQPQHF. The CDR3 nucleotides read TGTGCCACCAGAGCCGACAGGGTTCGTAATCAGCCCCAGCATTTT. The chain has TRBV15 and TRBJ1-5; 7 nucleotides align to TRBD1. The CDR3 is 15 amino acids. CDR1 LNHNV and CDR2 YYDKDF come from the germline V gene (reference sequence). Trimming took 6 bases from V and 4 from J; bases not matched to a gene: 9.

J is TRBJ2-1 and V is TRBV14; 8 bases fit TRBD1. Germline V gene data show CDR1 as SGHDN and CDR2 as FVKESK. The CDR3 contains 15 residues. The V segment lost 8 bases and the J segment 9 bases; nucleotides outside the gene matches: 15. CDR3 amino acids: CASQLRTGGGIEQFF. The CDR3 region has the DNA TGTGCCAGCCAACTCCGTACAGGGGGAGGTATTGAGCAGTTCTTC.

The rearrangement uses TRBV6-6 and TRBJ2-7, with 9 bases aligning to TRBD1. The germline V gene has CDR1 MNHNY and CDR2 SVGAGI (reference sequence). V shed 6 bases and J 12 bases; nucleotides not matched to a gene: 6. The CDR3 is 11 residues long. The CDR3 DNA is TGTGCCAGCAGCTCCCGACAGGGGGGGTACGTC. It codes for CASSSRQGGYV.

The rearrangement joins TRBV11-3 to TRBJ1-6; weak D call: TRBD1 (5 bases). V was shortened by 7 bases and J by 8 bases, with 12 bases between the two germline ends. This CDR3 region has 13 residues. The germline gives CDR1 SGHNT, CDR2 YENEEA. The CDR3 reads CASKAGRDSPLHF. CDR3 nucleotide sequence: TGTGCCAGCAAGGCAGGGAGGGATTCACCCCTCCACTTT.

This clone was seen a handful of times. The chain is built from TRBV28 and TRBJ1-6; 8 bases map to TRBD1. V was clipped by 6 bases and J by 4 bases; unmatched bases: 5. Germline CDR1 and CDR2: MDHEN and SYDVKM. The length of the CDR3 is 15 residues. In DNA form, the CDR3 reads TGTGCCAGCAGAGCCACAGGGGGATATAATTCACCCCTCCACTTT. Amino acid sequence: CASRATGGYNSPLHF.

V is TRBV19 and J is TRBJ1-2; 7 bases agree with TRBD1. V was pared by 8 bases and J by 4 bases, with 13 bases of the junction left unmatched. Germline values: CDR1 LNHDA, CDR2 SQIVND (reference sequence). The CDR3 runs to 15 residues. Here the CDR3 DNA reads TGTGCCAGTTCGAAAGGGGACAGCGGAATCTATGGCTACACCTTC. Translating gives CASSKGDSGIYGYTF. Complete variable domain (other parts from reference TRBV19 and TRBJ1-2): DGGITQSPKYLFRKEGQNVTLSCEQNLNHDAMYWYRQDPGQGLRLIYYSQIVNDFQKGDIAEGYSVSREKKESFPLTVTSAQKNPTAFYLCASSKGDSGIYGYTFGSGTRLTVV.

This chain joins TRBV9 and TRBJ1-1, with 7 bases that match TRBD1. V trimming: 3 bases; J trimming: 0 bases; junction bases outside the gene matches: 5. Germline V gene lookup returns CDR1 SGDLS and CDR2 YYNGEE. The CDR3 totals 15 residues. The CDR3 here is CASSAPTGMNTEAFF. The CDR3 nucleotides read TGTGCCAGCAGCGCGCCGACAGGGATGAACACTGAAGCTTTCTTT.

The V gene is TRBV6-9, the J gene TRBJ1-6; D not certain. Germline values: CDR1 MNHGY, CDR2 SVAAGI. The CDR3 extends over 13 amino acids. Trimming took off 2 bases at V and 7 bases at J, with 6 bases between the two ends. The CDR3 coding sequence is TGTGCCAGCAGTTATGTACAAAATTCACCCCTCCACTTT. Its translation: CASSYVQNSPLHF.